The clone carrying this TCR beta chain was recorded once. This sample was included in a study of blood T cell repertoires in COVID-19. About the research overall: From the United States, Italy and Spain came samples of acute and convalescent COVID-19. Nucleic acid was either cDNA or gDNA, and it came from T cells, B-cell-depleted T cells, or PBMCs.

Per germline, CDR1 SGHAT and CDR2 FQNNGV. The CDR3 spans 17 residues. Trimming cost V 0 bases and J 1 base, with 10 bases left between them. Original methodology: Reference gene primer amplification gave estimated nucleated cell counts. The table came from immunoSEQ multiplex PCR; TCRdb's copy has only in-frame clones and leaves some out. V and J calls and clone size follow that table, whereas D and trimming were derived from the DNA. The table has tens of thousands of clones, roughly 89% seen once. This sequence originates from a woman aged 50 to 60 with active COVID-19. The sample taken for sequencing was peripheral blood. This chain uses TRBV11-2 with TRBJ2-6; TRBD1 might be the D (5 bases). CDR3 sequence (DNA): TGTGCCAGCAGCTTAGAGCCAGGGTGGTCTGGGGCCAACGTCCTGACTTTC. This codes for CASSLEPGWSGANVLTF.